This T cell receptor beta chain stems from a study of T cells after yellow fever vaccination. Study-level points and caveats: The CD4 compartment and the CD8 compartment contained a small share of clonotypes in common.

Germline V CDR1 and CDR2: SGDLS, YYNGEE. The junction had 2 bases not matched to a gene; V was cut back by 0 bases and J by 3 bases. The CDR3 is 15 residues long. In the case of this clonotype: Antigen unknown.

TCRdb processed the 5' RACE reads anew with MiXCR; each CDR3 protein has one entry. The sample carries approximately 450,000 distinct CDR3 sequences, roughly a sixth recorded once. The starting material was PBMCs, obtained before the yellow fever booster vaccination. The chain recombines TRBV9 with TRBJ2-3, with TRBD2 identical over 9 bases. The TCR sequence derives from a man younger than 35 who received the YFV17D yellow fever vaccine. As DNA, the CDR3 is TGTGCCAGCAGCGTAGCTAGCGGGATAACAGATACGCAGTATTTT. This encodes CASSVASGITDTQYF.